This T cell receptor (beta chain) is drawn from a study of siplizumab effects on memory and regulatory T cells. CDR3 length: 13 residues. Per germline, CDR1 GTSNPN and CDR2 SVGIG (reference sequence). After removal of 8 bases from V and 2 bases from J, the junction contained 4 bases not matched to a gene. Data came from immunoSEQ multiplex PCR; TCRdb stores just in-frame clones and leaves some out. The table has tens of thousands of clones, around nine tenths seen once. The TCR comes from a human donor in good health. Sequenced sample: Tregs sorted from blood. The gene calls are TRBV30 and TRBJ2-1; TRBD1 aligns across 9 bases. CDR3 residues: CAGTGTTYNEQFF. The CDR3 region has the DNA TGTGCCGGGACAGGGACTACCTACAATGAGCAGTTCTTC.